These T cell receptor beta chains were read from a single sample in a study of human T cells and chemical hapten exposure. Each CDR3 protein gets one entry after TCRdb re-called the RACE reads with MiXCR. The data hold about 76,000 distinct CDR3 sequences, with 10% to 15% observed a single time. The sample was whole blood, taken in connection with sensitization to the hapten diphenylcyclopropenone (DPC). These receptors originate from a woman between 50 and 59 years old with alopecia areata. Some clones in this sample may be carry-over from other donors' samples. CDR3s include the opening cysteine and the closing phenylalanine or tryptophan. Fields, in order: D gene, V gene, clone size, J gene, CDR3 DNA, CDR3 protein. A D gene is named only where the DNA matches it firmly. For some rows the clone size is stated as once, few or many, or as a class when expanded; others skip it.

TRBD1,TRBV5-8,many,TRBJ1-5,TGTGCCAGCAGATTGGCTTGGACAGGGGACAATCAGCCCCAGCATTTT,CASRLAWTGDNQPQHF
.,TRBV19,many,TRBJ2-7,TGTGCCAGTAGTTTCCGCGACAGCGATTACGAGCAGTACTTC,CASSFRDSDYEQYF
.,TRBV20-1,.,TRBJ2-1,TGCAGTGCCCAAGGGACTCCGAGTGAGCAGTTCTTC,CSAQGTPSEQFF
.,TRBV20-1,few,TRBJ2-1,TGCAGCCTAGGTGGGCCTTCCTCCTACAATGAGCAGTTCTTC,CSLGGPSSYNEQFF
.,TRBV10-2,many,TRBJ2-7,TGCGCCAGCAGTGCGAACTCCTACGAGCAGTACTTC,CASSANSYEQYF
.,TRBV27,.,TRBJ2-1,TGTGCCAGCGGTCACACGTCCTCCTACAATGAGCAGTTCTTC,CASGHTSSYNEQFF
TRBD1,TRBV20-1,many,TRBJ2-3,TGCAGTGGCACCGGGACAGGGCTTAGCACAGATACGCAGTATTTT,CSGTGTGLSTDTQYF
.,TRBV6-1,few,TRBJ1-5,TGTGCCAGCAGTGTTCAGGGTGGGCCTCAGCCCCAGCATTTT,CASSVQGGPQPQHF
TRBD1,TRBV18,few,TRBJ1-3,TGTGCCAGCTCACCAACCCGGGACAGACTCTCTGGAAACACCATATATTTT,CASSPTRDRLSGNTIYF
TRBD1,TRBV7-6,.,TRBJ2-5,TGTGCCAGCAGCTTAGCACAGGGGGCGCGAGAGACCCAGTACTTC,CASSLAQGARETQYF
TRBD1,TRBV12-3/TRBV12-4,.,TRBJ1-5,TGTGCCAGCAGTACCGGACAGGGCAACAATCAGCCCCAGCATTTT,CASSTGQGNNQPQHF
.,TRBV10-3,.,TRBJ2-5,TGTGCCATCGGACAAGTGGAGAGGGAGACCCAGTACTTC,CAIGQVERETQYF
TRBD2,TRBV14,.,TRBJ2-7,TGTGCCAGCAGCCCCCGACTAGCGGGAGTAGGAGAGCAGTACTTC,CASSPRLAGVGEQYF
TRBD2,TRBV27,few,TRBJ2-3,TGTGCCAGCAGTTTATCGGGCCGAGCGGGGGGAGATACGCAGTATTTT,CASSLSGRAGGDTQYF
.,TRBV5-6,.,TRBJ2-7,TGTGCCAGCAGCTTGTTGGTGACGGCGTCAGGGGCCACCTACGAGCAGTACTTC,CASSLLVTASGATYEQYF
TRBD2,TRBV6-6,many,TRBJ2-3,TGTGCCAGCAGTCTAGCGGGAGCCCGCACAGATACGCAGTATTTT,CASSLAGARTDTQYF
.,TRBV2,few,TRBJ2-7,TGTGCCAGCAGTGAAGCTCCGGTCCTGGGCCACGAGCAGTACTTC,CASSEAPVLGHEQYF
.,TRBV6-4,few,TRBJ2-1,TGTGCCAGCAGTGACTCGAGTGTGGCGCGGGCAGAGCAGTTCTTC,CASSDSSVARAEQFF
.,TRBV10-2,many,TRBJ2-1,TGCGCCAGCAGTGAGTTAAATGAGCAGTTCTTC,CASSELNEQFF
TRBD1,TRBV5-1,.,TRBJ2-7,TGCGCCAGCAGACCCACAACGGGACAGACCTACGAGCAGTACTTC,CASRPTTGQTYEQYF
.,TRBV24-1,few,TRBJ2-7,TGTGCCACCAGTGGAAAGGGGTCTTACGAGCAGTACTTC,CATSGKGSYEQYF
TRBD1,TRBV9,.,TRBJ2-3,TGTGCCAGCAGCGCACAGGGGGCGGTGGGTACGCAGTATTTT,CASSAQGAVGTQYF
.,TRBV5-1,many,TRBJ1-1,TGCGCCAGCAGCTTGAACAAGAACACTGAAGCTTTCTTT,CASSLNKNTEAFF
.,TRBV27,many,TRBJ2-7,TGTGCCAGCAGTTCAAAGACTGGGGGAAACGAGCAGTACTTC,CASSSKTGGNEQYF
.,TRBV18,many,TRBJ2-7,TGTGCCAGCTCGGCAGGGACCTACGAGCAGTACTTC,CASSAGTYEQYF
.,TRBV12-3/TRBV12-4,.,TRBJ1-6,TGTGCCAGCAGGGAACAGGGTTGGGATCCGGTTAATTCACCCCTCCACTTT,CASREQGWDPVNSPLHF
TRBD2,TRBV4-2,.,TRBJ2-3,TGTGCCAGCAGCCAAGAATGGGGGCCCTCAGCGGGAGGCGGGTATACGCAGTATTTT,CASSQEWGPSAGGGYTQYF
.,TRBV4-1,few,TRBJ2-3,TGCGCCAGCAGCCAATCTACAGGAGGGATGGCAGATACGCAGTATTTT,CASSQSTGGMADTQYF
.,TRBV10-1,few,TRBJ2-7,TGCGCCAGCAGTGTGGACGGTTACGAGCAGTACTTC,CASSVDGYEQYF
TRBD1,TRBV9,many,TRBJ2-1,TGTGCCAGCACTATGGGACAGGGGGGTCAGCAGTTCTTC,CASTMGQGGQQFF
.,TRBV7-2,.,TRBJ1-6,TGTGCCAGCAGCTTATGGGGGGTTGGGAATTCACCCCTCCACTTT,CASSLWGVGNSPLHF
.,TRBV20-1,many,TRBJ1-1,TGCAGTGCTCGATCCCCAGGGAGGGCTGAAGCTTTCTTT,CSARSPGRAEAFF
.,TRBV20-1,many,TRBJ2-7,TGCAGTGCTACAGTGGGGGGACTTCGGTCCTACGAGCAGTACTTC,CSATVGGLRSYEQYF
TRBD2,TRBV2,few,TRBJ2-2,TGTGCCACCCAAAGCGGGAGTTATAACACCGGGGAGCTGTTTTTT,CATQSGSYNTGELFF
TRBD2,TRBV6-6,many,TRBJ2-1,TGTGCCAGCAGTTCGACTAGCGGGAGAAGTTATGAGCAGTTCTTC,CASSSTSGRSYEQFF
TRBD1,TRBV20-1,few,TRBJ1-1,TGCAGTGCTGGAACAGGGGGGCACACTGAAGCTTTCTTT,CSAGTGGHTEAFF
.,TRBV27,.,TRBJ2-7,TGTGCCAGCAGTTCTAGACCCTACGAGCAGTACTTC,CASSSRPYEQYF
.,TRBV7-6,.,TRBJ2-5,TGTGCCAGCAGCTCACTACAACAAGAGACCCAGTACTTC,CASSSLQQETQYF
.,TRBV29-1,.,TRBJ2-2,TGCAGCGTCTCTAACACCGGGGAGCTGTTTTTT,CSVSNTGELFF
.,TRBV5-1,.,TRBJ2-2,TGCGCCAGCAGCTTGGGGCCAGGGTTCGCGAACACCGGGGAGCTGTTTTTT,CASSLGPGFANTGELFF
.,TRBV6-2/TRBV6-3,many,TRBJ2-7,TGTGCCAGCAGTTTAACGAGACTCGAGCAGTACTTC,CASSLTRLEQYF
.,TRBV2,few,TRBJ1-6,TGTGCCAGCAGTGAAGGGGCAGGGTTGTATTCACCCCTCCACTTT,CASSEGAGLYSPLHF